Listed here are 31 T cell receptor beta chains from one sample, sequenced in a study of beta chain features in type 1 diabetes (dated by TCRdb to 2016 to 2018). The paper's findings and limits, for the study overall: In all four CD4+ subsets, TCRB CDR3 length was moderately but significantly shorter in type 1 diabetes patients.

Preparation of the library involved the immunoSEQ multiplex PCR assay. The entire amount of isolated RNA was reverse transcribed using the High Capacity cDNA Reverse Transcription Kit, so the sequenced TCRB transcripts were expressed ones. In its TCRdb copy, this immuneACCESS table keeps in-frame sequences only and misses some clones. Where compared with another copy, unresolved V genes explain less than half of these, and the others have no known cause. The sample table holds 600,000 to 700,000 clones, of which 9.5% to 15% were seen once. The ten largest clones take up about 0.11% of the sample. The antigens for these receptors are not known. Source material: naive CD4+ T cells from blood. This specimen's cell subset or site label, per the study, means: true naive CD4+ T cells. These receptor sequences come from a man younger than 45 with type 1 diabetes.

This chain uses TRBV6-5 with TRBJ2-7, with no clear D. The CDR3 is 14 amino acids. CDR1 MNHEY and CDR2 SVGAGI come from the germline V gene. V was cut by 2 bases and J by 3 bases, with 11 bases left in between. The CDR3 DNA is TGTGCCAGCAGTTACAGGCAGAGCATCTACGAGCAGTACTTC. The encoded protein is CASSYRQSIYEQYF.

This clone was counted once. The J gene is TRBJ1-2, the V gene TRBV5-1, with 7 bases identical to TRBD1. Germline assignment: CDR1 SGHRS and CDR2 YFSETQ. This CDR3 comprises 16 residues. J lost 4 bases, V lost 3 bases, and 12 bases had no gene match. CDR3 sequence (DNA): TGCGCCAGCAGCTCCACAGGGGCCATTTCAATCTATGGCTACACCTTC. It is translated as CASSSTGAISIYGYTF.

V is TRBV28 and J is TRBJ2-2; the match to TRBD1 covers 7 bases. The CDR3 consists of 15 residues. The trim removed 6 bases at V and 3 bases at J, leaving 7 bases unmatched. Per germline, CDR1 MDHEN and CDR2 SYDVKM. The CDR3 reads CASRPGQVHTGELFF. CDR3 DNA sequence: TGTGCCAGCAGGCCCGGACAGGTCCACACCGGGGAGCTGTTTTTT.

This clone was seen only a few times. The chain uses TRBV7-2 and TRBJ2-5; 8 bases align to TRBD2. The J call may be mistaken, given a closer DNA end match to TRBJ2-7. This CDR3 region has 14 residues. Germline lookup yields CDR1 SGHTA and CDR2 FQGNSA. The CDR3 loop is CASKTSGTSYEQYF. The CDR3 nucleotides read TGTGCCAGCAAAACTAGCGGTACTTCCTACGAGCAGTACTTC.

The gene calls are TRBV10-3 and TRBJ2-3; D gene ambiguous. The V end was cut by 0 bases, the J end by 2 bases, with 15 bases between. The CDR3 covers 17 residues. CDR1 is ENHRY and CDR2 is SYGVKD in the germline V gene. CDR3 nucleotide sequence: TGTGCCATCAGTGAGTCCTTGAGCGCCGCCACCACAGATACGCAGTATTTT. Encoded protein: CAISESLSAATTDTQYF.

This clone was observed a few times. V gene TRBV5-5 combines with J gene TRBJ2-1; 11 bases agree with TRBD1. Per the germline V gene, CDR1 is SGHKS and CDR2 is YYEKEE (reference sequence). The CDR3 has 16 amino acids. V dropped 4 bases and J dropped 7; count of bases not matched to a gene: 10. The CDR3 DNA is TGTGCCAGCAGCCAACCCGGGACAGGGGGTCGAAATGAGCAGTTCTTC. This sequence encodes CASSQPGTGGRNEQFF.

This clone was seen only once. The chain carries TRBV13 and TRBJ1-2; D remains ambiguous. Trimming removed 2 bases at V and 2 bases at J, with 9 bases between. This CDR3 region has 14 residues. From germline, CDR1 is PRHDT and CDR2 FYEKMQ (reference sequence). The CDR3 DNA reads as TGTGCCAGCAGCTTACGCGGAGAAAACTATGGCTACACCTTC. Translation gives CASSLRGENYGYTF.

The table lists this clone with a few counts. The chain has TRBV10-3 and TRBJ1-2; D not resolved. This CDR3 region has 12 residues. CDR1 ENHRY and CDR2 SYGVKD come from the germline V gene. Trimming removed 2 bases from V and 13 bases from J, with 14 bases in between. As DNA, the CDR3 is TGTGCCATCAGTGAGCCGGGCCTTGGAGCCACCTTC. As protein: CAISEPGLGATF.

The sample holds a few counts of this clone. The V gene is TRBV2, the J gene TRBJ2-7; D may be TRBD1 or TRBD2 (5 bases each). The CDR3 consists of 17 residues. The germline V gene encodes CDR1 SNHLY and CDR2 FYNNEI. Trimming removed 1 base at V and 2 bases at J, with 18 bases between. The CDR3 DNA is TGTGCCAGCAGTGAAGGAGTACTCCTCAGGGAGACCTACGAGCAGTACTTC. Its translation is CASSEGVLLRETYEQYF. The complete variable domain, with remaining parts taken from reference TRBV2 and TRBJ2-7, reads EPEVTQTPSHQVTQMGQEVILRCVPISNHLYFYWYRQILGQKVEFLVSFYNNEISEKSEIFDDQFSVERPDGSNFTLKIRSTKLEDSAMYFCASSEGVLLRETYEQYFGPGTRLTVT.

This clone has only a few counts. V is TRBV6-5 and J is TRBJ1-4; tentatively, D is TRBD1 (5 bases). CDR1 MNHEY and CDR2 SVGAGI come from the germline V gene. The length of the CDR3 is 13 residues. V lost 10 bases to trimming and J lost 8 bases, with 17 bases between them. The CDR3 DNA is TGTGCCAACTACCTCAGGGAGTTAGAAAAACTGTTTTTT. This encodes CANYLRELEKLFF.

Only a few counts were recorded for this clone. One junction end does not reproduce the germline sequence, and a read error may be involved. The chain carries TRBV11-2 and TRBJ2-3; perhaps TRBD1 as D (6 bases). This CDR3 is 14 amino acids long. Germline assignment: CDR1 SGHAT and CDR2 FQNNGV. CDR3 residues: CASSQDSGTDTQYF. The DNA of the CDR3 is TGTGCCAGCAGCCAGGACAGCGGCACGGATACGCAGTATTTT.

This clone has just a few counts. The chain combines TRBV21-1 with TRBJ2-1; TRBD2, the D gene given by the table, was not confirmed from the DNA. TRBV21-1 is listed as a pseudogene. The CDR3 is made up of 19 amino acids. CDR3 nucleotides: TGTGCCAGTTTTAGGGTCTGGACTAGCGGTACGGTTTCCTACAATGAGCAGTTCTTC. It translates to CASFRVWTSGTVSYNEQFF.

Comments on this clone: This specimen includes other DNA sequences encoding the same CDR3. The V gene is TRBV7-9, the J gene TRBJ1-1; 7 bases fit TRBD1. The CDR3 is 15 amino acids. V lost 5 bases to trimming and J lost 1 base; unmatched junction nucleotides: 7. From germline, CDR1 is SEHNR and CDR2 FQNEAQ (reference sequence). Here the CDR3 reads CASSPRQGGNTEAFF. The CDR3 DNA is TGTGCCAGCAGCCCAAGACAGGGTGGGAACACTGAAGCTTTCTTT.

This clone was recorded a few times. The chain carries TRBV7-9 and TRBJ2-7, with 9 bases lining up with TRBD1. Germline CDR1 and CDR2: SEHNR and FQNEAQ (reference sequence). Germline trimming cut 2 bases from V and 4 bases from J; bases unmatched to any gene: 3. The length of the CDR3 is 14 residues. The CDR3 spells CASSLMGQGYEQYF. CDR3 nucleotide sequence: TGTGCCAGCAGCTTAATGGGACAGGGATACGAGCAGTACTTC.

This clone has only a few counts. The genes are TRBV5-5 and TRBJ1-2, with 7 bases fitting TRBD1. In germline, CDR1 is SGHKS, CDR2 YYEKEE (reference sequence). This CDR3 region has 15 residues. The V and J ends lost 3 bases and 4 bases, in that order; junction bases with no gene match: 9. This chain's CDR3 is CASSSVRQGPYGYTF. CDR3 nucleotide sequence: TGTGCCAGCAGCTCCGTCAGACAGGGACCCTATGGCTACACCTTC.

To note about this clone: Additional DNA sequences in this sample encode the identical CDR3. The chain has TRBV5-1 and TRBJ2-5, with TRBD2 matching over 11 bases. V shed 0 bases and J 2 bases; nucleotides not matched to a gene: 0. The CDR3 contains 15 residues. Germline V gives CDR1 SGHRS, CDR2 YFSETQ. This chain's CDR3 is CASSLGTSGQETQYF. The CDR3 DNA reads as TGCGCCAGCAGCTTGGGGACTAGCGGGCAAGAGACCCAGTACTTC.

There are a few counts of this clone. The rearrangement links TRBV30 to TRBJ2-7; the match to TRBD2 covers 7 bases. The CDR3 covers 15 residues. Per the germline V gene, CDR1 is GTSNPN and CDR2 is SVGIG (reference sequence). V was clipped by 3 bases and J by 5 bases; unmatched bases: 13. Written as DNA, the CDR3 is TGTGCCTGGAGCCCAGGGCCCGACGGGGGGAACGAGCAGTACTTC. Translating it yields CAWSPGPDGGNEQYF.

This clone appeared a few times. The rearrangement joins TRBV18 to TRBJ2-3; D ambiguous. V lost 4 bases, J lost 1 base, and 0 bases lay in between. Germline V gene sequence: CDR1 KGHSH, CDR2 LQKENI. CDR3 length: 11 residues. As DNA, the CDR3 is TGTGCCAGCTCACGCACAGATACGCAGTATTTT. It encodes CASSRTDTQYF.

The V gene is TRBV5-1, the J gene TRBJ1-2; TRBD1 aligns across 9 bases. The ends lost 2 bases at V and 7 bases at J; junction bases unmatched: 3. The V gene's germline CDR1 is SGHRS and CDR2 YFSETQ. The CDR3 totals 13 residues. The CDR3 DNA reads TGCGCCAGCAGCTTCGAGGACAGGGGTGGCTACACCTTC. Amino acid sequence: CASSFEDRGGYTF.

This clone was found a few times. The rearrangement joins TRBV9 to TRBJ1-6; D not resolved. Germline CDR1 is SGDLS and CDR2 is YYNGEE. This CDR3 is built from 15 residues. The V end lost 3 bases, the J end lost 3 bases, and 10 bases lay between the germline ends. The CDR3: CASSGTGIYNSPLHF. Here the CDR3 DNA reads TGTGCCAGCAGCGGAACCGGGATCTATAATTCACCCCTCCACTTT.

V usage is TRBV19 and J usage is TRBJ1-6; 7 nucleotides agree with TRBD1. CDR3 length: 14 residues. CDR1 is LNHDA and CDR2 is SQIVND in the germline V gene (reference sequence). V lost 4 bases to trimming and J lost 6 bases; unmatched junction nucleotides: 3. For the CDR3, the DNA is TGTGCCAGTAGTAAGGGGACAGCTAATTCACCCCTCCACTTT. Translating it yields CASSKGTANSPLHF. Drawing the rest from reference TRBV19 and TRBJ1-6, the complete variable domain is DGGITQSPKYLFRKEGQNVTLSCEQNLNHDAMYWYRQDPGQGLRLIYYSQIVNDFQKGDIAEGYSVSREKKESFPLTVTSAQKNPTAFYLCASSKGTANSPLHFGNGTRLTVT.

V gene TRBV25-1 combines with J gene TRBJ2-5; D might be TRBD2 (6 bases). V gave up 5 bases and J gave up 5 bases, with 24 bases separating them. The CDR3 is 17 residues long. CDR1 and CDR2 (germline): MGHDK, SYGVNS. CDR3 nucleotide sequence: TGTGCCAGCAGTCCGGACCTGGGACTCCTAATTGGGGAGACCCAGTACTTC. Amino acids: CASSPDLGLLIGETQYF.

The chain is built from TRBV7-2 and TRBJ2-1; 7 bases map to TRBD1. Germline CDR1 is SGHTA and CDR2 is FQGNSA. This CDR3 has 15 amino acids. Unmatched junction bases numbered 13, after V lost 4 bases and J lost 10 bases. The DNA of the CDR3 is TGTGCCAGCAGCTCAGTCAAAACAGGGGTTTGGGAGCAGTTCTTC. This codes for CASSSVKTGVWEQFF. Filled out from reference TRBV7-2 and TRBJ2-1, the complete variable domain reads GAGVSQSPSNKVTEKGKDVELRCDPISGHTALYWYRQSLGQGLEFLIYFQGNSAPDKSGLPSDRFSAERTGGSVSTLTIQRTQQEDSAVYLCASSSVKTGVWEQFFGPGTRLTVL.

This chain links TRBV7-9 with TRBJ2-7; the match to TRBD1 covers 9 bases. The germline V gene has CDR1 SEHNR and CDR2 FQNEAQ (reference sequence). The V and J ends lost 4 bases and 1 base, in that order; junction bases with no gene match: 11. This CDR3 contains 17 residues. The CDR3 bases are TGTGCCAGCAGCTATTCGGGACAGGGAATGTTGTCCTACGAGCAGTACTTC. This encodes CASSYSGQGMLSYEQYF.

This clone showed up just a few times. The rearrangement links TRBV28 to TRBJ2-3; D ambiguous. With 2 bases removed from V and 1 base from J, the gap between germline ends came to 10 bases. In germline, CDR1 is MDHEN, CDR2 SYDVKM. The CDR3 runs to 15 residues. The CDR3 DNA sequence: TGTGCCAGCAGTTTAGCCGCTACCGGCACAGATACGCAGTATTTT. It codes for CASSLAATGTDTQYF.

This sequence joins TRBV7-2 and TRBJ2-1; 10 nucleotides align to TRBD2. The CDR3 sequence is 15 residues long. V shed 6 bases and J 11 bases; nucleotides not matched to a gene: 13. Per germline, CDR1 SGHTA and CDR2 FQGNSA. CDR3 loop: CASRMTSGPQSQQFF. CDR3 nucleotides: TGTGCCAGCAGGATGACTAGCGGGCCGCAATCCCAGCAGTTCTTC.

This clone was seen at least ten times. Other nucleotide sequences from this sample produce the same CDR3. The chain links TRBV28 to TRBJ2-4; possible D gene TRBD1, 6 bases. The CDR3 has 14 amino acids. CDR1 is MDHEN, CDR2 SYDVKM, per germline. Trimming stripped 5 bases from V and 7 bases from J, with 15 bases between. Written as DNA, the CDR3 is TGTGCCAGCAGTCTCCCACAGGGATTGAACATTCAGTACTTC. Translation: CASSLPQGLNIQYF.

This clone was recorded a few times. Other nucleotide sequences in the sample specify the same CDR3. The V call is TRBV7-2, the J call TRBJ2-3; D gene unclear. V was cut by 3 bases and J by 1 base, with 5 bases left in between. From germline, CDR1 is SGHTA and CDR2 FQGNSA. The CDR3 spans 13 residues. Here the CDR3 DNA reads TGTGCCAGCAGCTTCCCAGGCACAGATACGCAGTATTTT. As protein: CASSFPGTDTQYF.

The chain combines TRBV2 with TRBJ2-2, with a possible D match to TRBD1 (6 bases). This CDR3 has 13 amino acids. Trimming pared 8 bases from V and 7 bases from J, leaving 14 bases between. From germline, CDR1 is SNHLY and CDR2 FYNNEI. The CDR3: CASHRTVGGELFF. The CDR3 DNA sequence: TGTGCCAGCCACAGGACAGTTGGCGGGGAGCTGTTTTTT.

The chain uses TRBV29-1 and TRBJ2-3, with no clear D. The V and J ends lost 5 bases and 2 bases respectively, with 5 bases between them. CDR3 size: 11 residues. Per the germline V gene, CDR1 is SQVTM and CDR2 is ANQGSEA. Written as DNA, the CDR3 is TGCAGCGTTTTCATCACAGATACGCAGTATTTT. Amino acids: CSVFITDTQYF.

This clone was seen only a few times. The sample contains more than one DNA sequence encoding this CDR3. This sequence joins TRBV28 and TRBJ1-5; 8 bases match TRBD1. The germline V gene encodes CDR1 MDHEN and CDR2 SYDVKM. Trimming cost V 2 bases and J 9 bases; bases outside gene matches: 6. CDR3 length: 14 amino acids. The CDR3 region has the DNA TGTGCCAGCAGTTTAGGACAGGGCGGTAGGCCCCAGCATTTT. It is translated as CASSLGQGGRPQHF.